These 24 T cell receptor beta chains share one sample of origin, sequenced in a study of blood T cell repertoires in COVID-19. TCRdb's table, derived via immunoSEQ multiplex PCR, lists solely in-frame clones and lacks some. The table shows tens of thousands of clones, with around 84% occurring only once. Sequencing was performed on peripheral blood. The receptors were sampled from an elderly woman with COVID-19, enrolled during active disease.

V gene TRBV15 combines with J gene TRBJ2-7, with 7 bases aligning to TRBD2. The CDR3 loop spans 14 amino acids. Germline V gene sequence: CDR1 LNHNV, CDR2 YYDKDF (reference sequence). Trimming removed 1 base from V and 7 bases from J; junction bases left unmatched: 7. This CDR3 reads CATSRGGGSREQYF. CDR3 nucleotides: TGTGCCACCAGCAGAGGGGGCGGGAGTCGAGAGCAGTACTTC. Full variable domain (remainder filled in from reference TRBV15 and TRBJ2-7): DAMVIQNPRYQVTQFGKPVTLSCSQTLNHNVMYWYQQKSSQAPKLLFHYYDKDFNNEADTPDNFQSRRPNTSFCFLDIRSPGLGDTAMYLCATSRGGGSREQYFGPGTRLTVT.

The table lists this clone with a few counts. The chain carries TRBV27 and TRBJ1-1; 11 nucleotides align to TRBD1. After removal of 4 bases from V and 4 bases from J, the junction contained 8 bases not matched to a gene. The V gene's germline CDR1 is MNHEY and CDR2 SMNVEV (reference sequence). The CDR3 is 16 residues long. Written as DNA, the CDR3 is TGTGCCAGCAGTTCCTACCCCGGGACAGGGGGCACTGAAGCTTTCTTT. Amino acids: CASSSYPGTGGTEAFF.

V usage is TRBV7-2 and J usage is TRBJ2-3, with TRBD2 matching 7 bases. Germline CDR1 is SGHTA and CDR2 is FQGNSA. The CDR3 runs 12 residues. With V trimmed by 8 bases and J by 4 bases, 3 bases remained unmatched. The CDR3 nucleotides read TGTGCCAGCGGTACTAGCGCAGATACGCAGTATTTT. Protein sequence: CASGTSADTQYF.

This rearrangement joins TRBV27 to TRBJ1-3; D remains unclear. The CDR3 is made up of 13 amino acids. Germline values: CDR1 MNHEY, CDR2 SMNVEV (reference sequence). V lost 6 bases to trimming and J lost 1 base, with 7 bases between them. In nucleotides, the CDR3 is TGTGCCAGCAGCACCGGTTCTGGAAACACCATATATTTT. Protein: CASSTGSGNTIYF.

The chain is built from TRBV7-2 and TRBJ1-3, with D possibly matching TRBD1 (6 bases). The V gene lost 1 base and the J gene lost 4 bases, with 14 bases spanning the gap. Germline CDR1 reads SGHTA; CDR2 reads FQGNSA. This CDR3 contains 16 residues. The CDR3 region is CASSLGTRGFGNTIYF. The CDR3 nucleotides read TGTGCCAGCAGCTTAGGGACCAGGGGATTCGGAAACACCATATATTTT.

This chain connects TRBV28 to TRBJ1-5; maybe TRBD1 (5 bases). The CDR3 has 14 residues. V lost 2 bases and J 5 bases, leaving 10 bases between the germline ends. CDR1 and CDR2 from the germline V gene are MDHEN and SYDVKM. The CDR3 DNA sequence: TGTGCCAGCAGTTTAAGGTCAGGGCATCAGCCCCAGCATTTT. This translates into CASSLRSGHQPQHF.

V usage is TRBV2 and J usage is TRBJ1-6; the match to TRBD1 covers 7 bases. The CDR3 spans 16 residues. Germline-derived CDR1 and CDR2 are SNHLY and FYNNEI. With V trimmed by 8 bases and J by 7 bases, 14 bases remained unmatched. The CDR3 loop is CASVDRAHTSNSPLHF. CDR3 DNA: TGTGCCAGCGTCGACAGGGCCCACACCTCAAATTCACCCCTCCACTTT.

This clone is medium-sized (0.01 to 0.1%) by share. The chain employs TRBV5-1 and TRBJ2-5; D unresolved. Trimming shortened V by 2 bases and J by 5 bases, and 13 bases separated the two germline ends. This CDR3 spans 14 amino acids. Germline CDR1 and CDR2: SGHRS and YFSETQ. CDR3 DNA sequence: TGCGCCAGCAGCTTATCCCCTGCTCGGGAGACCCAGTACTTC. Amino acids: CASSLSPARETQYF.

The chain is built from TRBV18 and TRBJ2-3, with D uncertain. The CDR3 is 13 residues long. V lost 2 bases to trimming and J lost 2 bases, with 5 bases between them. Germline CDR1 reads KGHSH; CDR2 reads LQKENI. The CDR3 spells CASSPVNTDTQYF. DNA of the CDR3: TGTGCCAGCTCACCAGTCAACACAGATACGCAGTATTTT.

The chain couples TRBV7-2 to TRBJ2-7, with 7 bases fitting TRBD2. The CDR3 covers 15 residues. Trimming removed 3 bases from V and 0 bases from J; junction bases left unmatched: 5. CDR1 SGHTA and CDR2 FQGNSA come from the germline V gene. Here the CDR3 DNA reads TGTGCCAGCAGCTTCGAAGCGGGGATCTCCTACGAGCAGTACTTC. The encoded protein is CASSFEAGISYEQYF.

The chain carries TRBV5-4 and TRBJ1-2, with TRBD1 matching over 11 bases. CDR3 length: 15 residues. V was pared by 4 bases and J by 1 base, with 3 bases of the junction left unmatched. Germline V gives CDR1 SGHNT, CDR2 YYREEE (reference sequence). The CDR3 DNA is TGTGCCAGCAGCCTGGGGACAGGGGGTAACTATGGCTACACCTTC. Translated, it gives CASSLGTGGNYGYTF.

The J gene is TRBJ1-1, the V gene TRBV16; D is uncertain. Trimming left V 4 bases short and J 1 base short, with 10 bases between. From germline, CDR1 is KGHSY and CDR2 FQNENV. The CDR3 consists of 14 residues. The CDR3 sequence is CASSRPEGNTEAFF. Here the CDR3 DNA reads TGTGCCAGCAGCCGCCCCGAGGGGAACACTGAAGCTTTCTTT. The full variable domain, in which reference TRBV16 and TRBJ1-1 provide the parts outside the CDR3, is GEEVAQTPKHLVRGEGQKAKLYCAPIKGHSYVFWYQQVLKNEFKFLISFQNENVFDETGMPKERFSAKCLPNSPCSLEIQATKLEDSAVYFCASSRPEGNTEAFFGQGTRLTVV.

The chain is built from TRBV28 and TRBJ1-2; D is possibly TRBD1 (5 bases). The CDR3 has 15 amino acids. Germline loops: CDR1 MDHEN, CDR2 SYDVKM. Trimming removed 4 bases at V and 0 bases at J, with 12 bases between. CDR3 sequence: CASSSGSPPNYGYTF. CDR3 nucleotides: TGTGCCAGCAGTTCAGGGTCGCCTCCTAACTATGGCTACACCTTC.

This chain connects TRBV7-2 to TRBJ1-6; a weak D match, TRBD1 (5 bases). This CDR3 comprises 14 residues. The V and J ends lost 3 bases and 7 bases respectively, with 10 bases between them. From germline, CDR1 is SGHTA and CDR2 FQGNSA. The CDR3 nucleotides are TGTGCCAGCAGCTTGGGGCACCCAAATTCACCCCTCCACTTT. Translating it yields CASSLGHPNSPLHF.

The chain joins TRBV5-5 to TRBJ2-7; possibly TRBD2 for D (6 bases). V was shortened by 4 bases and J by 4 bases, with 18 bases between the two germline ends. The CDR3 totals 15 residues. The germline V gene has CDR1 SGHKS and CDR2 YYEKEE (reference sequence). The CDR3 region is CASSPEWTAGYEQYF. CDR3 DNA sequence: TGTGCCAGCAGCCCGGAGTGGACTGCGGGGTACGAGCAGTACTTC.

This chain joins TRBV5-6 and TRBJ2-7, with D maybe TRBD2 (6 bases). CDR1 SGHDT and CDR2 YYEEEE come from the germline V gene. Deletions cut 3 bases from V and 1 base from J, with 17 bases between. CDR3 length equals 16 residues. The CDR3 loop reads CASSSPGGESSYEQYF. The CDR3 nucleotides are TGTGCCAGCAGCTCCCCCGGGGGTGAATCTTCCTACGAGCAGTACTTC. Using reference TRBV5-6 and TRBJ2-7 for the parts outside the CDR3, the full variable domain is DAGVTQSPTHLIKTRGQQVTLRCSPKSGHDTVSWYQQALGQGPQFIFQYYEEEERQRGNFPDRFSGHQFPNYSSELNVNALLLGDSALYLCASSSPGGESSYEQYFGPGTRLTVT.

J is TRBJ2-1 and V is TRBV19; D is unresolved. The V gene lost 0 bases and the J gene lost 0 bases, with 9 bases spanning the gap. Germline V gene data show CDR1 as LNHDA and CDR2 as SQIVND (reference sequence). The CDR3 sequence is 16 residues long. This CDR3 is CASSIEGGTSYNEQFF. In nucleotides, the CDR3 is TGTGCCAGTAGTATAGAAGGCGGAACCTCCTACAATGAGCAGTTCTTC.

The rearrangement joins TRBV5-1 to TRBJ1-1, with 7 bases aligning to TRBD1. This CDR3 has 14 residues. Per germline, CDR1 SGHRS and CDR2 YFSETQ. V lost 4 bases and J lost 1; bases outside the gene matches: 4. The CDR3 coding sequence is TGCGCCAGCAGCCGGGACAGTACGAACACTGAAGCTTTCTTT. As protein: CASSRDSTNTEAFF.

This clone is a singleton in its sample. The rearrangement uses TRBV28 and TRBJ1-1; TRBD1 agrees at 7 bases. J was trimmed by 0 bases and V by 6 bases; bases with no gene match: 7. The CDR3 is 15 residues long. Germline loops: CDR1 MDHEN, CDR2 SYDVKM. CDR3 bases: TGTGCCAGCAGAACGACAGGGCTACTGAACACTGAAGCTTTCTTT. This encodes CASRTTGLLNTEAFF. The whole variable domain, remainder taken from reference TRBV28 and TRBJ1-1, is DVKVTQSSRYLVKRTGEKVFLECVQDMDHENMFWYRQDPGLGLRLIYFSYDVKMKEKGDIPEGYSVSREKKERFSLILESASTNQTSMYLCASRTTGLLNTEAFFGQGTRLTVV.

The chain has TRBV2 and TRBJ2-7; no clear D gene. V gave up 3 bases and J gave up 5 bases, with 11 bases separating them. CDR1 and CDR2 (germline): SNHLY, FYNNEI. The CDR3 has 13 amino acids. This CDR3 is CASSELGGDEQYF. CDR3 DNA sequence: TGTGCCAGCAGTGAGCTCGGTGGAGACGAGCAGTACTTC.

The rearrangement joins TRBV2 to TRBJ2-2, with 8 bases aligning to TRBD1. Unmatched junction bases numbered 6, after V lost 6 bases and J lost 6 bases. The CDR3 covers 14 residues. From germline, CDR1 is SNHLY and CDR2 FYNNEI. The CDR3 loop reads CASSAGGAAGELFF. Written as DNA, the CDR3 is TGTGCCAGCAGCGCAGGGGGCGCGGCCGGGGAGCTGTTTTTT.

This chain connects TRBV6-6 to TRBJ2-7; TRBD2 matches at 8 bases. J lost 0 bases, V lost 0 bases, and 4 bases had no gene match. The CDR3 spans 16 residues. Germline CDR1 MNHNY, CDR2 SVGAGI (reference sequence). CDR3 sequence (DNA): TGTGCCAGCAGTTACTCGACCGGGACTAGCTCCTACGAGCAGTACTTC. Protein: CASSYSTGTSSYEQYF.

The chain couples TRBV11-2 to TRBJ2-2; the D is unclear. Between the trimmed V and J ends, which lost 8 bases and 0 bases, there was a span of 7 bases. The germline gives CDR1 SGHAT, CDR2 FQNNGV. The CDR3 consists of 13 residues. DNA for the CDR3: TGTGCCAGCGCGCGGACGAACACCGGGGAGCTGTTTTTT. This sequence encodes CASARTNTGELFF.

This rearrangement joins TRBV27 to TRBJ2-3, with D perhaps TRBD1 (6 bases). From germline, CDR1 is MNHEY and CDR2 SMNVEV (reference sequence). V gave up 3 bases and J gave up 5 bases, with 15 bases separating them. The CDR3 covers 15 residues. CDR3 DNA sequence: TGTGCCAGCAGTTTGCGAACAGGGTTCCAAGATACGCAGTATTTT. Protein product: CASSLRTGFQDTQYF.